The source of this T cell receptor (beta chain) is a study of CD8 T cells in ankylosing spondylitis. Molecular-barcoded quantitative 5'-RACE produced these TCR beta libraries. TCRdb independently ran MiXCR on the 5' RACE reads; one entry per CDR3 protein. The sample lists about 160,000 distinct CDR3 sequences, roughly 18% occurring once. Trimming shortened V by 4 bases and J by 1 base, and 2 bases separated the two germline ends. Looked up from germline, CDR1 is SGHRS and CDR2 is YFSETQ. The CDR3 loop spans 12 amino acids. This clonotype showed up many times. This clonotype was obtained from a male donor with ankylosing spondylitis or in good health (not recorded which). The specimen sequenced was blood, either unsorted or a sorted T cell fraction (not recorded which). V and J are TRBV5-1 and TRBJ2-2; D gene ambiguous. The chain's CDR3 is CASSVNTGELFF. CDR3 bases: TGCGCCAGCAGCGTGAACACCGGGGAGCTGTTTTTT.